This T cell receptor beta chain is from a study of cytotoxic CD8 clonotypes in ibrutinib-treated CLL. Study-level background: Complete response was seen in 2 patients and partial in roughly 25; around twelve progressed and some 14 stayed remitted after a median about six years. With a range of 6 to 36, the median treatment time before response samples were taken was more than nine months. Average yields of 255,043 productive templates and tens of thousands of productive rearrangements characterized the samples. Whole-study results and caveats: Public clonotypes showed up rarely, and on treatment they shrank or held steady.

The method was immunoSEQ multiplex PCR; TCRdb's version includes in-frame clones alone and lacks a portion of them. The profile shows about 160,000 clones, 88% of them singletons. The length of the CDR3 is 16 residues. The V gene lost 1 base and the J gene lost 2 bases, with 12 bases spanning the gap. CDR1 and CDR2 (germline): SEHNR, FQNEAQ (reference sequence). This clone was counted between two and nine times. Antigen unknown. The chain links TRBV7-9 to TRBJ1-5; no reliable D call. This specimen consisted of PBMCs, obtained at disease progression, from a patient treated with ibrutinib. The clonotype was recovered from a human donor with chronic lymphocytic leukemia. The CDR3 DNA sequence: TGTGCCAGCAGCTTAGTCGTGGGGTTCGGCAATCAGCCCCAGCATTTT. Amino acid sequence: CASSLVVGFGNQPQHF.